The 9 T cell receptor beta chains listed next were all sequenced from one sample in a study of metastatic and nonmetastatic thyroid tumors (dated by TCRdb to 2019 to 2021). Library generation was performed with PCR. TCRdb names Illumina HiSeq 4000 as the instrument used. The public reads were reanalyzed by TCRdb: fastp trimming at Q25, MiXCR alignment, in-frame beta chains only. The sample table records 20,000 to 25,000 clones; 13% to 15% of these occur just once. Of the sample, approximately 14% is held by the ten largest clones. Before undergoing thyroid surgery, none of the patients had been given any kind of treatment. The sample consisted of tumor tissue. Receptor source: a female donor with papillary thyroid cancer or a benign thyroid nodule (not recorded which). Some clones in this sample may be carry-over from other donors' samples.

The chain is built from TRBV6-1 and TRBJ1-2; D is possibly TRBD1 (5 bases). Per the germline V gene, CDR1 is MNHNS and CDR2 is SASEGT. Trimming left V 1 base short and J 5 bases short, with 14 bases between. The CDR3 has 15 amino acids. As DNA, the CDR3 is TGTGCCAGCAGTGAAGAGTCGCAGGGCGGGTATGGCTACACCTTC. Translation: CASSEESQGGYGYTF.

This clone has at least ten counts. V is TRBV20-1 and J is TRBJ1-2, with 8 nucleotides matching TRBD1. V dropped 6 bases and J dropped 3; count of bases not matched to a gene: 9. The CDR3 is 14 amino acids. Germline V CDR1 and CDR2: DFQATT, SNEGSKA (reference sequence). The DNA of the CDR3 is TGCAGTGCCCCCTACGGACAGGGTGACTATGGCTACACCTTC. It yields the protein CSAPYGQGDYGYTF.

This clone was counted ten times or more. This CDR3 is CASSLDDNEQFF. The CDR3 coding sequence is TGTGCCAGCAGCTTGGATGACAATGAGCAGTTCTTC. The chain recombines TRBV5-5 with TRBJ2-1, with unresolved D. This CDR3 contains 12 residues. Trimming pared 0 bases from V and 5 bases from J, leaving 3 bases between. The germline V gene has CDR1 SGHKS and CDR2 YYEKEE (reference sequence).

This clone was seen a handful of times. CDR3 nucleotide sequence: TGTGCCAGCAGGGGGACAAGCACAGATACGCAGTATTTT. It specifies CASRGTSTDTQYF. V usage is TRBV2 and J usage is TRBJ2-3, with D possibly being TRBD1 (6 bases). V lost 6 bases and J lost 0, with 7 bases in between. The CDR3 is 13 residues long. CDR1 is SNHLY, CDR2 FYNNEI, per germline.

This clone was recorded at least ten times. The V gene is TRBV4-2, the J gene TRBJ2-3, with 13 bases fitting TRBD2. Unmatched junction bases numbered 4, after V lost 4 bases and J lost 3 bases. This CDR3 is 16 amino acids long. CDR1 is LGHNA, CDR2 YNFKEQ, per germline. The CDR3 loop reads CASSRGTSGVTDTQYF. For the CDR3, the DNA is TGTGCCAGCAGCCGCGGGACTAGCGGGGTAACAGATACGCAGTATTTT.

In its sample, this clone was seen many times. The CDR3 spells CASKKGAGQGYNEQFF. The CDR3 DNA is TGTGCCAGCAAAAAGGGGGCGGGACAGGGCTACAATGAGCAGTTCTTC. The chain couples TRBV6-1 to TRBJ2-1; TRBD1 agrees at 9 bases. The CDR3 spans 16 residues. The V and J ends lost 7 bases and 3 bases, in that order; junction bases with no gene match: 10. CDR1 and CDR2 (germline): MNHNS, SASEGT.

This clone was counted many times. CDR3 sequence (DNA): TGCGCCAGCAGTCCGGCGGGAGGCAGCCTTTACAATGAGCAGTTCTTC. Translated, it gives CASSPAGGSLYNEQFF. The chain has TRBV10-1 and TRBJ2-1; 8 bases match TRBD2. The CDR3 spans 16 residues. In germline, CDR1 is WNHNN, CDR2 SYGVQD (reference sequence). J was trimmed by 4 bases and V by 5 bases; bases with no gene match: 10.

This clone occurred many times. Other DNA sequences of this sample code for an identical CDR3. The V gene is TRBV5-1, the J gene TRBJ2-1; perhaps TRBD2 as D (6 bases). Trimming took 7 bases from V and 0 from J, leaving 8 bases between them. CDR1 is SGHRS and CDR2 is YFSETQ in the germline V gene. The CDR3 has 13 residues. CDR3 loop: CASSRDSYNEQFF. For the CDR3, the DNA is TGCGCCAGCTCGCGGGACTCCTACAATGAGCAGTTCTTC.

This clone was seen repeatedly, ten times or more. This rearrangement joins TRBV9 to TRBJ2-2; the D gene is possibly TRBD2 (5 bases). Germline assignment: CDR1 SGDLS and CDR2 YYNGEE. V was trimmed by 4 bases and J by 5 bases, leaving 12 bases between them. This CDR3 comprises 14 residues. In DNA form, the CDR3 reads TGTGCCAGCAGCTTCTCTACGGGAACCGGGGAGCTGTTTTTT. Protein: CASSFSTGTGELFF.